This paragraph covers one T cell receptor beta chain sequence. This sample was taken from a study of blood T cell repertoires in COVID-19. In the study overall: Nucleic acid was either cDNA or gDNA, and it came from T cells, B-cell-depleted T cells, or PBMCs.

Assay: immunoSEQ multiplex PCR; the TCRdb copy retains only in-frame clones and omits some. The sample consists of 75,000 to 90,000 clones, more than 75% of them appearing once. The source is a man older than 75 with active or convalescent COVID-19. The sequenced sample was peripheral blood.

CDR3 sequence: CASSPRGAEAFF. The CDR3 DNA is TGTGCCAGCAGCCCACGGGGGGCTGAAGCTTTCTTT. The chain employs TRBV7-2 and TRBJ1-1; D is perhaps TRBD1 (5 bases). This CDR3 is 12 amino acids long. Germline CDR1 is SGHTA and CDR2 is FQGNSA. V was cut by 5 bases and J by 6 bases, with 10 bases left in between.